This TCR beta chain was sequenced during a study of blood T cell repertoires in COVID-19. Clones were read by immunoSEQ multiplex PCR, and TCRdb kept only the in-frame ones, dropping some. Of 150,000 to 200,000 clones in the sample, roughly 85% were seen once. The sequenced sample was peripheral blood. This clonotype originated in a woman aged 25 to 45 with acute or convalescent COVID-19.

Here the CDR3 reads CATSDSQPNRQGDTEAFF. DNA of the CDR3: TGTGCCACCAGTGATTCCCAACCGAATCGGCAGGGGGACACTGAAGCTTTCTTT. V usage is TRBV24-1 and J usage is TRBJ1-1; 7 bases line up with TRBD1. CDR3 length equals 18 residues. With V trimmed by 2 bases and J by 3 bases, 14 bases remained unmatched. Germline loops: CDR1 KGHDR, CDR2 SFDVKD.